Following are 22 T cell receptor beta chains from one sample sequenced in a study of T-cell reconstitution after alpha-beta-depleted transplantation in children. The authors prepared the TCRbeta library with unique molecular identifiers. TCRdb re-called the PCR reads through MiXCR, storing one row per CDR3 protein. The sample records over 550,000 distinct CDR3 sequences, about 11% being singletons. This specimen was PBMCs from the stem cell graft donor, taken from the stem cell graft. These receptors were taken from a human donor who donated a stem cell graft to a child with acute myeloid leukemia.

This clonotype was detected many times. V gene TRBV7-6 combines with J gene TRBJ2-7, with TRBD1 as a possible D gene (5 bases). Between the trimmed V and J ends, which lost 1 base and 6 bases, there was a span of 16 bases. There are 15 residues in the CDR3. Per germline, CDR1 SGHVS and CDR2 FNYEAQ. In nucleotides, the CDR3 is TGTGCCAGCAGCTTAGTCCGTGGGGCTTTGGGCGAGCAGTACTTC. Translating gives CASSLVRGALGEQYF. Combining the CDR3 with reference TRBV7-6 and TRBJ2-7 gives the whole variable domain GAGVSQSPRYKVTKRGQDVALRCDPISGHVSLYWYRQALGQGPEFLTYFNYEAQQDKSGLPNDRFSAERPEGSISTLTIQRTEQRDSAMYRCASSLVRGALGEQYFGPGTRLTVT.

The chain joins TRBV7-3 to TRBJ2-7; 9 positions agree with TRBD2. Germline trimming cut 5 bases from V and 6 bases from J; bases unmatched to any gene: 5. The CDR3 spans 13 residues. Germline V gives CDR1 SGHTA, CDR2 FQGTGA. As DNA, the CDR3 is TGTGCCAGCAGCCATTCAGCGGGAGGCGAGCAGTACTTC. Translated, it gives CASSHSAGGEQYF.

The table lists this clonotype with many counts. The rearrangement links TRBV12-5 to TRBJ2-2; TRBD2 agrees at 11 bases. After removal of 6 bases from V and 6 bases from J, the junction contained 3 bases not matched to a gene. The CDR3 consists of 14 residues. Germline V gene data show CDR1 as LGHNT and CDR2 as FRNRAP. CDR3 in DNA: TGTGCTAGTGGCCCTAGCGGGAGGCCCGGGGAGCTGTTTTTT. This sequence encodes CASGPSGRPGELFF.

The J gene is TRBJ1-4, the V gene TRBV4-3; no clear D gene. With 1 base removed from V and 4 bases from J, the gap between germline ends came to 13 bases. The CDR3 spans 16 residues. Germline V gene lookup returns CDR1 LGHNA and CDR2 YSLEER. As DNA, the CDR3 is TGCGCCAGCAGCCAAGGTCGGGGTCGACGTAATGAAAAACTGTTTTTT. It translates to CASSQGRGRRNEKLFF.

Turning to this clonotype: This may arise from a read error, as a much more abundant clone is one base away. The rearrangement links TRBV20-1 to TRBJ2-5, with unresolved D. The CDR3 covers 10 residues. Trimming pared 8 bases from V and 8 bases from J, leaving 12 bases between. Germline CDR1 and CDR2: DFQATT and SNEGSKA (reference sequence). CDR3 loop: CSPRVDTQYF. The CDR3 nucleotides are TGCAGTCCTCGGGTGGATACCCAGTACTTC.

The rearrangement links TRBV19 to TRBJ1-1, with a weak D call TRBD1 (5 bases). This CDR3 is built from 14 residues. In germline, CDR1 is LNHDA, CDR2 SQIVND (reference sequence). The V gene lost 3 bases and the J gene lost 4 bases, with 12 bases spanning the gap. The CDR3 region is CASSIGGGVTEAFF. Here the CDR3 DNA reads TGTGCCAGTAGTATCGGCGGGGGTGTCACTGAAGCTTTCTTT.

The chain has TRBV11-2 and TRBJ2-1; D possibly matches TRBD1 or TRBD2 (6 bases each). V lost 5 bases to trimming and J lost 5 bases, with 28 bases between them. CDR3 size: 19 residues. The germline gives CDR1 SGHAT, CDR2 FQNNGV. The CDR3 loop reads CASSPSGWGEGGLDNEQFF. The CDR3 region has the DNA TGTGCCAGCAGCCCCAGCGGCTGGGGGGAAGGGGGTTTGGACAATGAGCAGTTCTTC.

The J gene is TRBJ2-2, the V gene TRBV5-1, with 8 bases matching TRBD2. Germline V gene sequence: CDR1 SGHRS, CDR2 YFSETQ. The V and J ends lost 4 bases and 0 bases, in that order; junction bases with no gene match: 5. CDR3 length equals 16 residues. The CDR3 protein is CASSQILAANTGELFF. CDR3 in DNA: TGCGCCAGCAGCCAAATACTAGCGGCGAACACCGGGGAGCTGTTTTTT. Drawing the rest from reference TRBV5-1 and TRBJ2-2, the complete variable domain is KAGVTQTPRYLIKTRGQQVTLSCSPISGHRSVSWYQQTPGQGLQFLFEYFSETQRNKGNFPGRFSGRQFSNSRSEMNVSTLELGDSALYLCASSQILAANTGELFFGEGSRLTVL.

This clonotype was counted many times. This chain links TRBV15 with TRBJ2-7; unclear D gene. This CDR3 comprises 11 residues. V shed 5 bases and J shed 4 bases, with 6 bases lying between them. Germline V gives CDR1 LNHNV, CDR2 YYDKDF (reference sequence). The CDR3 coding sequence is TGTGCCACCAGCGGTGGATACGAGCAGTACTTC. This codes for CATSGGYEQYF. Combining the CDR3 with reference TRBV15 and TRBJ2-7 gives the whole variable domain DAMVIQNPRYQVTQFGKPVTLSCSQTLNHNVMYWYQQKSSQAPKLLFHYYDKDFNNEADTPDNFQSRRPNTSFCFLDIRSPGLGDTAMYLCATSGGYEQYFGPGTRLTVT.

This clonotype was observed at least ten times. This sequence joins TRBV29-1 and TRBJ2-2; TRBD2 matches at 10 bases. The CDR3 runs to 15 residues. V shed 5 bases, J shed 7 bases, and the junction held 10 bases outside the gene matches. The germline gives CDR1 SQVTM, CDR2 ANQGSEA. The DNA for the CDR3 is TGCAGCGTTTATACAGCGGGAGGGCCGAACGGGGAGCTGTTTTTT. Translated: CSVYTAGGPNGELFF.

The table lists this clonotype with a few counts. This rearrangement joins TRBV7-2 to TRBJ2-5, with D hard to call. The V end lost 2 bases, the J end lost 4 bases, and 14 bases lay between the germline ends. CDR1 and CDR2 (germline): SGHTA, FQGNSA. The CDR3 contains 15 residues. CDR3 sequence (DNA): TGTGCCAGCAGCTTATTGGGTACCCCTCGAGAGACCCAGTACTTC. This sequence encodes CASSLLGTPRETQYF. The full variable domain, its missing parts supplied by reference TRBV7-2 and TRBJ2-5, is GAGVSQSPSNKVTEKGKDVELRCDPISGHTALYWYRQSLGQGLEFLIYFQGNSAPDKSGLPSDRFSAERTGGSVSTLTIQRTQQEDSAVYLCASSLLGTPRETQYFGPGTRLLVL.

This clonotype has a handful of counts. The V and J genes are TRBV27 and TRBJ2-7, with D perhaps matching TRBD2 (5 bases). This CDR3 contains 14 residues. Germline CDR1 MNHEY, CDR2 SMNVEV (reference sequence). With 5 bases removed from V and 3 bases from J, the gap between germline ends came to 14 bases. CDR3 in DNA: TGTGCCAGCAGTATCGGGCGGGTCCTCTACGAGCAGTACTTC. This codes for CASSIGRVLYEQYF.

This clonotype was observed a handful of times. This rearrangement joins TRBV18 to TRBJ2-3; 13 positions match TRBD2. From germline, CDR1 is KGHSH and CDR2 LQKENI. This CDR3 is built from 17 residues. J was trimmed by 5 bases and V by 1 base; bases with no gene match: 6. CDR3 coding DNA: TGTGCCAGCTCACCACTTGGACTAGCGGGAGTAAGAGATACGCAGTATTTT. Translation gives CASSPLGLAGVRDTQYF.

CDR3: CSAYSYGYTF. CDR3 DNA: TGCAGCGCCTACAGCTATGGCTACACCTTC. V usage is TRBV29-1 and J usage is TRBJ1-2, with D unclear. The CDR3 has 10 residues. V was shortened by 7 bases and J by 4 bases, with 7 bases between the two germline ends. The germline CDR1 and CDR2 sequences are SQVTM and ANQGSEA.

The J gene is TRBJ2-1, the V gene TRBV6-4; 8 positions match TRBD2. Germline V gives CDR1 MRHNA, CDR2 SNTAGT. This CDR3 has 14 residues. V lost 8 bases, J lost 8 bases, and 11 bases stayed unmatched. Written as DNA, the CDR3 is TGTGCCAGCCGAGAGCAGCGGGAGATTGATGAGCAGTTCTTC. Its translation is CASREQREIDEQFF.

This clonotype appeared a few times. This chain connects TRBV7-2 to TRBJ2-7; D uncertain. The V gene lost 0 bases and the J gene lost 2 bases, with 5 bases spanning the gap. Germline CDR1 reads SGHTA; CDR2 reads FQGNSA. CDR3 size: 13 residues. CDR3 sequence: CASSLALPYEQYF. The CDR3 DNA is TGTGCCAGCAGCTTAGCGCTACCCTACGAGCAGTACTTC.

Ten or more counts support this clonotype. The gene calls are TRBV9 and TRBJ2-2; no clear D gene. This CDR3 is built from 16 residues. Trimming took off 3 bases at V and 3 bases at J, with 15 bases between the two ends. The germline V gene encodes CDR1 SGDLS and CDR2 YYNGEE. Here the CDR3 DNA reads TGTGCCAGCAGCGCTTCCCCACGGGTTTACACCGGGGAGCTGTTTTTT. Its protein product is CASSASPRVYTGELFF. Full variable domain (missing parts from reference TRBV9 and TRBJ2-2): DSGVTQTPKHLITATGQRVTLRCSPRSGDLSVYWYQQSLDQGLQFLIQYYNGEERAKGNILERFSAQQFPDLHSELNLSSLELGDSALYFCASSASPRVYTGELFFGEGSRLTVL.

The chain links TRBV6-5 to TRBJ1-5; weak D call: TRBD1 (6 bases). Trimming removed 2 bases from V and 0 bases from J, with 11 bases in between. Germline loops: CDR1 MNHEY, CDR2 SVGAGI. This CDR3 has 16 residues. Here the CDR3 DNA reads TGTGCCAGCAGTTACCCCAGGACAGATAGCAATCAGCCCCAGCATTTT. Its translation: CASSYPRTDSNQPQHF.

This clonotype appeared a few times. The CDR3 loop reads CASSELLAVVYEQYF. The CDR3, as DNA: TGCGCCAGCAGTGAGCTACTAGCGGTAGTCTACGAGCAGTACTTC. V and J are TRBV10-1 and TRBJ2-7; 8 positions agree with TRBD2. This CDR3 spans 15 amino acids. V was clipped by 2 bases and J by 3 bases; unmatched bases: 6. CDR1 WNHNN and CDR2 SYGVQD come from the germline V gene (reference sequence).

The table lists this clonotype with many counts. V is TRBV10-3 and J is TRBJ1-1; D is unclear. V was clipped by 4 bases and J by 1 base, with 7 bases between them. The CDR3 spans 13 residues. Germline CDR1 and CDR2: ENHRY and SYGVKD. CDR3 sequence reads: CAISGSGNTEAFF. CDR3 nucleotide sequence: TGTGCCATCAGTGGCTCGGGGAACACTGAAGCTTTCTTT.

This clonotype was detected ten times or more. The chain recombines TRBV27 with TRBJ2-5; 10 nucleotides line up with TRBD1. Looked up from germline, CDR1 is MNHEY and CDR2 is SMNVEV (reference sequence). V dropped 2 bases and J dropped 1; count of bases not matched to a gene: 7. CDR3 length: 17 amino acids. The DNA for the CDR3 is TGTGCCAGCAGTTTAAGGGGTCGGACAGGGGGCCAAGAGACCCAGTACTTC. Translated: CASSLRGRTGGQETQYF.

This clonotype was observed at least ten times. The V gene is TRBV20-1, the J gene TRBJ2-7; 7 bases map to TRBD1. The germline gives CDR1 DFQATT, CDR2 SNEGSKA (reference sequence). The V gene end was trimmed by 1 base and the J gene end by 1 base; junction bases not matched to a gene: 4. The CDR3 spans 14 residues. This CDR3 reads CSARARQGSYEQYF. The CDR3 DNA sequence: TGCAGTGCTAGAGCCCGACAGGGATCCTACGAGCAGTACTTC.